Detailed here is one T cell receptor beta chain. The data originate from a study of T cells in Graves' hyperthyroidism and ophthalmopathy. The germline V gene encodes CDR1 MDHEN and CDR2 SYDVKM. The CDR3 length is 18 residues. V lost 4 bases to trimming and J lost 7 bases, with 28 bases between them. TCR beta CDR3 regions were amplified from RNA. The primer set for the first-round RT-PCR of the TCR CDR3 was HTBI. From the multiplex PCR reads, TCRdb called clonotypes with MiXCR, one entry per CDR3 protein. The data hold hundreds of thousands of distinct CDR3 sequences, with roughly a quarter observed a single time.

The J gene is TRBJ1-2, the V gene TRBV28, with D possibly TRBD1 on 6 matching bases. The receptor comes from a woman aged 25-40 years with Graves' ophthalmopathy. The sequencing input was blood. CDR3 amino acids: CASSSKQKGQIGGGGYTF. As DNA, the CDR3 is TGTGCCAGCAGTTCCAAACAAAAGGGACAAATCGGAGGTGGTGGCTACACCTTC.